These 25 T cell receptor beta chains share one sample of origin, sequenced in a study of blood T cell repertoires in COVID-19. TCRdb keeps only in-frame clones here, not all; method: immunoSEQ multiplex PCR. This table holds some 200,000 clones, about 88% found once. The source material was PBMCs or T cells enriched from blood (not recorded which). The receptors stem from a woman in her twenties or thirties who had recovered from COVID-19.

The chain has TRBV14 and TRBJ1-2; no reliable D call. With 4 bases removed from V and 4 bases from J, the gap between germline ends came to 10 bases. The CDR3 has 13 amino acids. Germline CDR1 reads SGHDN; CDR2 reads FVKESK. The CDR3 reads CASSLQTVYGYTF. DNA of the CDR3: TGTGCCAGCAGCCTCCAAACAGTCTATGGCTACACCTTC.

The V and J genes are TRBV7-2 and TRBJ1-6; a weak D match, TRBD1 (5 bases). CDR3 size: 17 residues. The V gene lost 2 bases and the J gene lost 6 bases, with 17 bases spanning the gap. Germline values: CDR1 SGHTA, CDR2 FQGNSA. Here the CDR3 reads CASSLNLGGSGNSPLHF. CDR3 nucleotides: TGTGCCAGCAGCTTAAATCTGGGGGGAAGTGGTAATTCACCCCTCCACTTT.

J is TRBJ2-3 and V is TRBV11-2; TRBD2 matches 12 bases. This CDR3 comprises 16 residues. The J segment lost 6 bases and the V segment lost 5 bases, leaving 9 bases of the junction unmatched. In germline, CDR1 is SGHAT, CDR2 FQNNGV. CDR3 bases: TGTGCCAGCAGCCCACTAGCGGGGGGCCTACTCGATACGCAGTATTTT. Its translation: CASSPLAGGLLDTQYF. The full variable domain, its missing parts supplied by reference TRBV11-2 and TRBJ2-3, is EAGVAQSPRYKIIEKRQSVAFWCNPISGHATLYWYQQILGQGPKLLIQFQNNGVVDDSQLPKDRFSAERLKGVDSTLKIQPAKLEDSAVYLCASSPLAGGLLDTQYFGPGTRLTVL.

About this clone itself: Other nucleotide sequences from this sample produce the same CDR3. The rearrangement links TRBV7-2 to TRBJ2-3; 7 bases agree with TRBD2. Per the germline V gene, CDR1 is SGHTA and CDR2 is FQGNSA. The CDR3 has 15 residues. V lost 1 base, J lost 0 bases, and 1 base stayed unmatched. This CDR3 reads CASSLDGGSTDTQYF. Written as DNA, the CDR3 is TGTGCCAGCAGCTTAGACGGGGGGAGCACAGATACGCAGTATTTT.

This clone was observed a handful of times. The chain combines TRBV4-3 with TRBJ2-7, with D tentatively TRBD1 (6 bases). Germline V gene data show CDR1 as LGHNA and CDR2 as YSLEER. This CDR3 contains 13 residues. The V end lost 0 bases, the J end lost 7 bases, and 10 bases lay between the germline ends. The CDR3, as DNA: TGCGCCAGCAGCCAAGATCTCCAGGGGGAGCAGTACTTC. It translates to CASSQDLQGEQYF.

The genes are TRBV4-3 and TRBJ2-1, with TRBD2 matching over 9 bases. The junction had 7 bases not matched to a gene; V was cut back by 4 bases and J by 3 bases. The CDR3 has 16 residues. Per the germline V gene, CDR1 is LGHNA and CDR2 is YSLEER. The CDR3 DNA reads as TGCGCCAGCAGCCGGGTCGTAGCGGGGGACTACAATGAGCAGTTCTTC. Translating gives CASSRVVAGDYNEQFF.

The chain employs TRBV19 and TRBJ2-3; the match to TRBD1 covers 7 bases. After removal of 5 bases from V and 3 bases from J, the junction contained 11 bases not matched to a gene. Germline V gene data show CDR1 as LNHDA and CDR2 as SQIVND (reference sequence). CDR3 length: 16 amino acids. The CDR3 loop is CASSPGQVSETDTQYF. The CDR3 coding sequence is TGTGCCAGTAGTCCTGGACAGGTCTCCGAAACAGATACGCAGTATTTT.

The rearrangement uses TRBV7-9 and TRBJ2-2; 10 nucleotides align to TRBD1. This CDR3 is built from 15 residues. From germline, CDR1 is SEHNR and CDR2 FQNEAQ (reference sequence). Trimming at V came to 7 bases and at J to 4 bases, leaving 6 bases not matched to a gene. The CDR3 DNA is TGTGCCAGCAACAGACAGGGGGCGGTCACCGGGGAGCTGTTTTTT. It is translated as CASNRQGAVTGELFF.

The chain recombines TRBV5-1 with TRBJ1-4, with a weak D call TRBD1 (5 bases). The germline V gene has CDR1 SGHRS and CDR2 YFSETQ. With 2 bases removed from V and 4 bases from J, the gap between germline ends came to 9 bases. There are 14 residues in the CDR3. The CDR3 is CASSLEGLNEKLFF. CDR3 sequence (DNA): TGCGCCAGCAGCTTAGAGGGACTTAATGAAAAACTGTTTTTT.

The rearrangement links TRBV21-1 to TRBJ1-1. TRBV21-1 is a pseudogene locus. This CDR3 is 12 amino acids long. CDR3 in DNA: TGTGCCAGCAGCAAATGGAGTGGTGGGGCTTTCTTT. This sequence encodes CASSKWSGGAFF.

The chain uses TRBV11-2 and TRBJ2-2; the match to TRBD2 covers 8 bases. Unmatched junction bases numbered 7, after V lost 1 base and J lost 3 bases. Germline V gives CDR1 SGHAT, CDR2 FQNNGV. The CDR3 extends over 17 amino acids. The CDR3 here is CASSLVGSGDYTGELFF. CDR3 DNA sequence: TGTGCCAGCAGCTTAGTGGGTAGCGGGGATTACACCGGGGAGCTGTTTTTT. Complete variable domain (other parts from reference TRBV11-2 and TRBJ2-2): EAGVAQSPRYKIIEKRQSVAFWCNPISGHATLYWYQQILGQGPKLLIQFQNNGVVDDSQLPKDRFSAERLKGVDSTLKIQPAKLEDSAVYLCASSLVGSGDYTGELFFGEGSRLTVL.

This clone was recorded only once. The V gene is TRBV7-2, the J gene TRBJ2-1, with D possibly being TRBD2 (6 bases). V gave up 4 bases and J gave up 0 bases, with 10 bases separating them. This CDR3 contains 15 residues. From germline, CDR1 is SGHTA and CDR2 FQGNSA. CDR3 DNA: TGTGCCAGCAGCTCCCGGGGGAACTCCTACAATGAGCAGTTCTTC. The encoded protein is CASSSRGNSYNEQFF.

The chain has TRBV5-4 and TRBJ2-3; possibly TRBD2 for D (6 bases). The CDR3 has 17 residues. V was clipped by 3 bases and J by 2 bases, with 19 bases between them. Germline V gene data show CDR1 as SGHNT and CDR2 as YYREEE (reference sequence). The CDR3 DNA follows: TGTGCCAGCAGCTCACAGAGAACGGGACTCTTCACAGATACGCAGTATTTT. Translating it yields CASSSQRTGLFTDTQYF. The complete variable domain, with remaining parts taken from reference TRBV5-4 and TRBJ2-3, reads ETGVTQSPTHLIKTRGQQVTLRCSSQSGHNTVSWYQQALGQGPQFIFQYYREEENGRGNFPPRFSGLQFPNYSSELNVNALELDDSALYLCASSSQRTGLFTDTQYFGPGTRLTVL.

V is TRBV18 and J is TRBJ2-3; D is perhaps TRBD2 (6 bases). Germline CDR1 and CDR2: KGHSH and LQKENI. Trimming removed 4 bases at V and 0 bases at J, with 11 bases between. CDR3 size: 15 residues. CDR3 nucleotides: TGTGCCAGCTCACATAGCGGCACTAGCACAGATACGCAGTATTTT. Encoded protein: CASSHSGTSTDTQYF.

The CDR3 bases are TGTGCCAGCAGGGGAGGGACAGGGGTTCAAGAGACCCAGTACTTC. This sequence encodes CASRGGTGVQETQYF. The rearrangement uses TRBV5-8 and TRBJ2-5, with TRBD1 matching 10 bases. V shed 5 bases, J shed 2 bases, and the junction held 6 bases outside the gene matches. The CDR3 runs to 15 residues. The germline V gene has CDR1 SGHTS and CDR2 YDEGEE.

This clone was counted between two and nine times. The V call is TRBV5-1, the J call TRBJ1-2; unclear D gene. Germline assignment: CDR1 SGHRS and CDR2 YFSETQ. V lost 4 bases and J lost 8, with 18 bases in between. This CDR3 contains 14 residues. Here the CDR3 DNA reads TGCGCCAGCAGCCCCCGTGAGGGCGCAGGCGGCTACACCTTC. Amino acid sequence: CASSPREGAGGYTF.

This sequence joins TRBV19 and TRBJ2-1, with 9 bases that match TRBD1. The CDR3 loop spans 15 amino acids. Looked up from germline, CDR1 is LNHDA and CDR2 is SQIVND (reference sequence). V gave up 4 bases and J gave up 4 bases; unmatched junction bases: 5. CDR3 nucleotides: TGTGCCAGTAGTAAGACAGGGGGGGCATACAATGAGCAGTTCTTC. This sequence encodes CASSKTGGAYNEQFF.

The J gene is TRBJ2-1, the V gene TRBV14, with D possibly matching TRBD1 (5 bases). The CDR3 sequence is 16 residues long. In germline, CDR1 is SGHDN, CDR2 FVKESK. The V end was cut by 0 bases, the J end by 3 bases, with 12 bases between. CDR3 coding DNA: TGTGCCAGCAGCCAAGAAGAGACCAGGGACTACAATGAGCAGTTCTTC. Its translation: CASSQEETRDYNEQFF.

The genes are TRBV6-5 and TRBJ2-2; TRBD2 is a possible D gene (5 bases). Germline-derived CDR1 and CDR2 are MNHEY and SVGAGI. The V and J ends lost 6 bases and 0 bases respectively, with 8 bases between them. CDR3 length equals 14 residues. The CDR3 region is CASRRATNTGELFF. The CDR3 DNA is TGTGCCAGCAGGAGGGCGACGAACACCGGGGAGCTGTTTTTT.

This chain connects TRBV18 to TRBJ1-2; no definite D call. CDR1 is KGHSH and CDR2 is LQKENI in the germline V gene. V dropped 8 bases and J dropped 6 bases, with 22 bases sitting between them. The CDR3 is made up of 15 amino acids. The CDR3 DNA reads as TGTGCCAGCCGGGAAGGGATTGGTTGGAATGATGGCTACACCTTC. Amino acid sequence: CASREGIGWNDGYTF.

The J gene is TRBJ1-5, the V gene TRBV12-3 or TRBV12-4; D uncertain. V was cut by 2 bases and J by 7 bases, with 9 bases left in between. This CDR3 spans 13 amino acids. The CDR3 sequence is CASSLSGKQPQHF. The CDR3 nucleotides read TGTGCCAGCAGTTTAAGCGGAAAACAGCCCCAGCATTTT.

In regard to this clone: The missing conserved phenylalanine or tryptophan at the end of this CDR3 makes a read error likely. No DNA is shown, since the ends of the CDR3 on it are uncertain; the CDR3 is the one TCRdb lists. The V call is TRBV21-1, the J call TRBJ1-2. TRBV21-1 is flagged as a pseudogene. The CDR3 extends over 11 residues, inclusive of both ends. The CDR3: CASSKNLSRET.

The CDR3 DNA reads as TGTGCCAGCAGTTTATCGATGGGGCAAAGACAGCCCCAGCATTTT. Its protein product is CASSLSMGQRQPQHF. This chain links TRBV27 with TRBJ1-5; maybe TRBD1 (5 bases). There are 15 residues in the CDR3. Trimming took off 0 bases at V and 7 bases at J, with 13 bases between the two ends. Germline V lookup: CDR1 MNHEY, CDR2 SMNVEV (reference sequence).

V gene TRBV27 combines with J gene TRBJ2-1; 10 nucleotides line up with TRBD1. Losses at the gene ends were 4 bases for V and 10 bases for J; bases not matched to a gene: 10. The CDR3 is made up of 15 amino acids. The V gene's germline CDR1 is MNHEY and CDR2 SMNVEV (reference sequence). CDR3 sequence: CASSSTGGRNWEQFF. Here the CDR3 DNA reads TGTGCCAGCAGTTCGACAGGGGGCCGCAATTGGGAGCAGTTCTTC.

This clone was recorded only once. V usage is TRBV5-8 and J usage is TRBJ2-1, with unresolved D. Germline lookup yields CDR1 SGHTS and CDR2 YDEGEE. V lost 4 bases and J 11 bases, leaving 13 bases between the germline ends. The CDR3 covers 12 residues. The chain's CDR3 is CASSPPSLKQFF. The CDR3 DNA reads as TGTGCCAGCAGCCCGCCCAGTTTGAAGCAGTTCTTC.